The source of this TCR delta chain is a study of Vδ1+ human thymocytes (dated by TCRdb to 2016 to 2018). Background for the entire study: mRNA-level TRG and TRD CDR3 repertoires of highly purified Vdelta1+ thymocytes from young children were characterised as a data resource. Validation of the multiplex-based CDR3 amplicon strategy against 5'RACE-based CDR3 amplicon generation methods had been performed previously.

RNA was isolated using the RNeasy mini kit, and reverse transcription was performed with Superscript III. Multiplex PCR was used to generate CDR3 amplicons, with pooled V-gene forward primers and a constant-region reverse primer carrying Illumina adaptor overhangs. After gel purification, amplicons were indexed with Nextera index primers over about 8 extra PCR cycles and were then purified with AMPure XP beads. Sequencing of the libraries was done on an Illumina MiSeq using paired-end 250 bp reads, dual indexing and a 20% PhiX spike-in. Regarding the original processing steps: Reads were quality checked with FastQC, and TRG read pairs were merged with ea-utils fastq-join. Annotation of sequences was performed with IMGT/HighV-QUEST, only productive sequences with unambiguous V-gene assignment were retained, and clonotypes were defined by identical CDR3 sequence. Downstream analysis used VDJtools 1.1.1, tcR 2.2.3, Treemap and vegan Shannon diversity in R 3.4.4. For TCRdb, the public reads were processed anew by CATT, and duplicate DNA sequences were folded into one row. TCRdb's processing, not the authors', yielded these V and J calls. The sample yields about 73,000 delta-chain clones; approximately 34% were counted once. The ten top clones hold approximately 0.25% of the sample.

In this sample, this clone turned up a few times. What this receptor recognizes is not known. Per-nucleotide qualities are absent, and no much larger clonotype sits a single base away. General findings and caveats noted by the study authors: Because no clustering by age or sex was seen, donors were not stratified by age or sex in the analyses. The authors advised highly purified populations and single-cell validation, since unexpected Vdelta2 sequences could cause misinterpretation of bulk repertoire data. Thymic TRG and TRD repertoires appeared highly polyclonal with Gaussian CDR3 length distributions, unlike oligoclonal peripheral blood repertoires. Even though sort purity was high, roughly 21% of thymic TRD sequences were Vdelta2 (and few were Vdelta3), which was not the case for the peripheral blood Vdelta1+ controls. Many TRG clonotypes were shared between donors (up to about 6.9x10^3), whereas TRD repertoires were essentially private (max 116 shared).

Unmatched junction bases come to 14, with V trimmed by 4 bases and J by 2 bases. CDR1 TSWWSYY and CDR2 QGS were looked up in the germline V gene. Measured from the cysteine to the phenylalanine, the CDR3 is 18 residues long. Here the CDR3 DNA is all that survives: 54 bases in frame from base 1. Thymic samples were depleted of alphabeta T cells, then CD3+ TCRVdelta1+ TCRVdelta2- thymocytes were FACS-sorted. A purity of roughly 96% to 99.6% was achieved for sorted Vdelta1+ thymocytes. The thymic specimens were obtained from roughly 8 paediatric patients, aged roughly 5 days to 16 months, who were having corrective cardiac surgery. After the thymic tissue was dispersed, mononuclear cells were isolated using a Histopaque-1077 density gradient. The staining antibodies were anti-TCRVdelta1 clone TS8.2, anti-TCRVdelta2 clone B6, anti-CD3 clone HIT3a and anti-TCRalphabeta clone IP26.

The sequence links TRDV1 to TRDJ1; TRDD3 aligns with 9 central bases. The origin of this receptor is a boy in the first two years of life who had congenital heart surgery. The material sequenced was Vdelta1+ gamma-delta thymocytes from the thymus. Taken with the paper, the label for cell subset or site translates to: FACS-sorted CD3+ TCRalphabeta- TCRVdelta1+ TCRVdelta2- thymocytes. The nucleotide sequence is TGTGCTCTTGGGGCCCCCCCAGTACTGGGGGAGGGGACCGATAAACTCATCTTT. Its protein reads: CALGAPPVLGEGTDKLIF.